This TCR beta chain originates from a study of cytomegalovirus exposure and HLA in healthy donors (TCRdb year 2017). With respect to the entire study: In an earlier analysis of some 550 of the donors, 276 Gb of sequence data and roughly 100 million unique TCR beta sequences from about 179 million T cells were reported. The genetic ancestry cluster associated with self-reported Caucasian donors included over 80% of the roughly 390 genotyped donors. Several DR-DQ haplotypes were handled as single units for association and clustering because linkage in the cohort was strong. An earlier analysis of 587 of the donors used high-throughput TCR beta sequencing to judge whether each TCR beta V gene segment behaved as functional or pseudogenic. HLA typing included class I and class II loci at four-digit resolution. The later analysis used no new phenotypic data to find candidate immune exposures, relying instead on TCR beta sequences and their occurrence across donors. Approximately 310 gigabases of sequencing data and around 87 million unique TCR sequences were included in an early release covering about 620 HLA-typed donors. All discovery cohort repertoires had been generated using a single sequencing platform. The study used immunosequencing to profile the T cell repertoires of 666 subjects and linked those repertoires to cytomegalovirus serostatus. Typing coverage varied by locus: about 629-640 donors for A, B, C, DRB1 and DQB1; roughly 520 for DQA1; about 600 for DPA1; approximately 490 for DPB1. Besides the first cohort of hundreds of subjects, a separate validation cohort made up of 120 different subjects was used. The study aimed to test whether signatures of past pathogen exposure could be identified by cataloging public T cell receptors. Genome-wide SNP genotypes for about 60% of the roughly 670 donors were used in a later genetic analysis, which treated that subset as a discovery cohort. Alongside the repertoire data, information on donor age, sex, ethnicity and CMV serostatus was compiled. High-throughput TCR immunosequencing, statistical association of individual TCRs with disease status, and machine learning were combined to predict cytomegalovirus infection status. On average, 235,054 unique TCR beta nucleotide sequences were sequenced per donor among a few hundred genotyped donors of the cohort, with about 17% of those sequences being non-productive. A later analysis re-analyzed previously published TCR beta repertoires from 660 or so donors and added high-resolution HLA genotyping to study TCR occurrence patterns. Study-wide findings and limitations: Some IMGT-functional V segments, including TRBV6-2 and TRBV6-3, could not be distinguished by the 87-base-pair reads and were therefore excluded. A few of the identified cytomegalovirus-associated TCR beta chains were confirmed in vitro to be specific for cytomegalovirus antigens. V-gene and J-gene trimming of TCR beta chains was associated with a missense DCLRE1C variant in a later genetic analysis, and the association was replicated in an independent cohort. Because counts were too low, 15 to 20 rarely observed V segments, including chromosome 9 orphons, were excluded from the earlier analysis of some 590 of the donors. A later analysis found that HLA-associated TCR beta chains were more clonally expanded and had lower generation probabilities than equally common non-associated chains. The presence/absence analyses assumed that sequencing depth was roughly uniform across donors, and that assumption may not be true. Strong co-occurrence of HLA alleles, especially DR and DQ, made assigning TCR associations to individual alleles difficult. A later analysis associated about 17,000 TCR beta sequences with specific HLA alleles at a false discovery rate of 0.05. A later genetic analysis reported fewer N-insertions in productive TCRs among donors in an Asian-associated ancestry cluster than the roughly 640-donor mean. According to a later analysis, parvovirus B19, influenza, CMV and Epstein-Barr virus appeared linked to several top co-occurrence clusters. Most TCR sequences were seen in very few donors, while some public TCRs were found in many individuals. A later analysis found that most CMV-associated TCR beta chains appeared HLA-restricted, with HLA associations seemingly driven largely by CMV exposure. This cohort had only TCR beta chains sequenced, and the lack of alpha or paired-chain data limited which features could be detected. The authors suggested that the approach could potentially be generalized to other disease states and immunological phenotypes. In an earlier analysis of fewer than 700 of the donors, most TCR beta V segments appeared in productive rearrangements about 87% or about 30% of the time, broadly matching IMGT annotations. In a later analysis, TCR association rates were found to vary across HLA loci, with the most associated TCRs seen for DRB1 alleles and the fewest for HLA-C alleles. The only immune exposure information available for the cohort was CMV serostatus. HLA typing was unavailable for some donors at each locus, so association tests used only the typed subset. A further reported finding was that TCR beta sequences accurately predicted the HLA-A and HLA-B alleles for most subjects in the first cohort. A group of highly shared sequence variants was considered likely to be a technical artifact of the sequencing pipeline. The study gave a list of about 160 TCR beta chains associated with cytomegalovirus. Correlated functional status among segregating V segments might reflect linkage disequilibrium, but an unknown experimental factor could not be ruled out. The classifier was reported to diagnose cytomegalovirus status with high specificity and sensitivity in both the original cohort and the validation cohort.

The cohort was made up of about 610 healthy bone marrow donors. At the time of sampling, all cohort members were nominally healthy, though unrecorded immune exposures were likely present. The donor was CMV seropositive and was included in the group of around 300 seropositive cohort members. Each donor provided a peripheral blood sample, and peripheral blood mononuclear cells were used for TCR beta sequencing. Genomic DNA extraction from the blood cell samples was performed with the Qiagen DNeasy Blood Extraction Kit. Library preparation was by the immunoSEQ multiplex PCR assay. A mixture of 60 forward primers for TCR Vbeta segments and 13 reverse primers for TCR Jbeta segments was used in the multiplex PCR. The CDR3 region of rearranged TCR beta genes was amplified from genomic DNA by a multiplex PCR assay. Amplified TCR beta libraries were sequenced as 87-base-pair reads on the Illumina HiSeq System. For the original study's pipeline: A later analysis tallied some 79 million unique TCR beta chains across the 700 or so repertoires, and around 9.9 million of those chains were shared by two or more donors. Raw reads were error-corrected and collapsed into unique sequences with a nearest-neighbor algorithm that merged closely related sequences to remove PCR and sequencing errors. V, D and J gene segments were assigned by aligning CDR3 sequences to IMGT reference sequences. Each retained sequence needed at least a six-nucleotide match to both a V gene segment and a J gene segment. Rearrangements were classified as productive when the CDR3 lacked stop codons and remained in frame with V and J, and all other rearrangements were classified as non-productive. CDR3 was defined according to IMGT convention as the region running from the second conserved V-encoded cysteine to the conserved J-encoded phenylalanine. The earlier analysis of some 600 of the donors excluded sequences that lacked an unambiguous match to a single V gene segment. In an earlier analysis of a few hundred of the donors, V segments were called functional above 56.7% productive rearrangements and were called segregating when the between-donor standard deviation exceeded 5%. A statistical classification framework was built to diagnose cytomegalovirus status from the catalog of TCR beta chain sequences. V and J gene assignment, in a later analysis, came from comparing TCR nucleotide sequences with IMGT/GENE-DB human TR gene sequences. In a later analysis, CDR3 sequences and most-parsimonious VDJ recombination scenarios were assigned using the TCRdist pipeline. In a later analysis, every TCR beta chain was defined by the combination of its CDR3 amino acid sequence and its V-gene family, and reads without a unique V-gene family were dropped. As a way to deal with suspected cross-contamination and a sequencing artifact, a later analysis dropped nearly 600 nucleotide sequences that were highly shared and had low generation probability. In a later analysis, a clonal expansion index for each public chain was calculated from normalized within-repertoire ranks of inferred template counts. In a later analysis, generation probabilities were computed using a VDJ recombination model fitted to out-of-frame rearrangements, and the results were checked against IGoR. Hypergeometric tests were used in a later analysis to score TCR-TCR, TCR-HLA and TCR-CMV co-occurrence, with a repertoire-size bias correction applied to the TCR pairs. False discovery rates were estimated in a later analysis by permuting HLA or CMV assignments 20 times. In a later analysis, co-occurring TCRs were grouped with DBSCAN, and TCRdist sequence similarity was added when clustering was performed within HLA-allele-positive subsets. For co-occurrence clustering, repertoires with fewer than 30,000 or more than 120,000 public chains were excluded, along with five repertoires with anomalous nucleotide sharing. In its TCRdb copy, this immuneACCESS table keeps in-frame sequences only and misses some clones. Where compared with another copy, unresolved V genes explain less than half of these, and the others have no known cause. Clonal size and the V and J genes are those of that table, whereas D and trimming came from the DNA. This sample comprises some 95,000 clones, 70% to 75% of them detected only once. The top ten clones comprise 16% of the sample.

Ends trimmed: V by 0 bases, J by 4 bases; bases unmatched to a gene: 2. The CDR3, from cysteine to phenylalanine, totals 14 residues. Solely the CDR3 DNA is kept, with 42 bases framed from the first base. CDR1 and CDR2, looked up from the germline V gene, are SGHTA and FQGNSA. As regards this clone: What antigen it recognizes has not been identified. Per-nucleotide qualities are absent, and no much larger clonotype sits a single base away. Additional DNA sequences in this sample encode the identical CDR3.

Sequencing was carried out using PBMCs. The sequence joins TRBV7-2 to TRBJ2-7; 8 central bases correspond to TRBD1. The sequence came from a woman in her late teens or twenties in good health and CMV-seropositive. The DNA sequence is given as TGTGCCAGCAGCTTAGCCGGACAGGGATACGAGCAGTACTTC. Its product reads: CASSLAGQGYEQYF.